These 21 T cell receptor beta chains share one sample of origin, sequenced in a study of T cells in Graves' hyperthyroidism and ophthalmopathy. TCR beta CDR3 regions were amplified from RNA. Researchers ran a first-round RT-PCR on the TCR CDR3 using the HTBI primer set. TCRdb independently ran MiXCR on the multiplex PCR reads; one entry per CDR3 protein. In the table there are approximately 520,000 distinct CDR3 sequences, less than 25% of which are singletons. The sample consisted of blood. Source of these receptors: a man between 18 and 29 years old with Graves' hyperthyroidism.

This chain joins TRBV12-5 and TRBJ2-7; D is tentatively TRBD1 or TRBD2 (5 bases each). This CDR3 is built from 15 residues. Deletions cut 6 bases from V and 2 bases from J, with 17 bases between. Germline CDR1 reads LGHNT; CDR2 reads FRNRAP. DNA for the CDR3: TGTGCTAGTGGCAAACCCCGAGGGGCTACCTACGAGCAGTACTTC. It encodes CASGKPRGATYEQYF.

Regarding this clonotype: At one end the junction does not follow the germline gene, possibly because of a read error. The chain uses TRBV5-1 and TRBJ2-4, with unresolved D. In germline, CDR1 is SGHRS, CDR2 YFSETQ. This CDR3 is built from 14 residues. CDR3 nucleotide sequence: TGCGCCAGCAGCTTGGGAGTGACCAAAAACATTAAGTACTTC. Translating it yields CASSLGVTKNIKYF. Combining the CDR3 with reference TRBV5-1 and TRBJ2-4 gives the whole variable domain KAGVTQTPRYLIKTRGQQVTLSCSPISGHRSVSWYQQTPGQGLQFLFEYFSETQRNKGNFPGRFSGRQFSNSRSEMNVSTLELGDSALYLCASSLGVTKNIKYFGAGTRLSVL.

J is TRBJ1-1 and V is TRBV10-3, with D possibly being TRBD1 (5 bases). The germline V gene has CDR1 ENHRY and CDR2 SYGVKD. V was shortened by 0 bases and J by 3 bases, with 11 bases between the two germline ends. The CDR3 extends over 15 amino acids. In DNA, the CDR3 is TGTGCCATCAGTGAGTCGGGGACCCTCGACACTGAAGCTTTCTTT. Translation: CAISESGTLDTEAFF.

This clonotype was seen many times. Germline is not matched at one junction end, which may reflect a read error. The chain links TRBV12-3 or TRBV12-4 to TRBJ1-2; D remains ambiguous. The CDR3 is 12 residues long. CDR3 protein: CASSLGTYGYTF. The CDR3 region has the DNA TGTGCCAGCAGCTTAGGCACATATGGCTACACCTTC.

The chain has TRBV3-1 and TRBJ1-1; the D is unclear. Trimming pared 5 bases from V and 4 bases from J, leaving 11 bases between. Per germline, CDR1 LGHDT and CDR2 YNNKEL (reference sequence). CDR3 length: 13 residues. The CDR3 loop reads CASSGRSGTEAFF. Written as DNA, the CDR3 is TGTGCCAGCAGCGGTCGATCCGGCACTGAAGCTTTCTTT. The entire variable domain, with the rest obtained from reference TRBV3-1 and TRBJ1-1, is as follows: DTAVSQTPKYLVTQMGNDKSIKCEQNLGHDTMYWYKQDSKKFLKIMFSYNNKELIINETVPNRFSPKSPDKAHLNLHINSLELGDSAVYFCASSGRSGTEAFFGQGTRLTVV.

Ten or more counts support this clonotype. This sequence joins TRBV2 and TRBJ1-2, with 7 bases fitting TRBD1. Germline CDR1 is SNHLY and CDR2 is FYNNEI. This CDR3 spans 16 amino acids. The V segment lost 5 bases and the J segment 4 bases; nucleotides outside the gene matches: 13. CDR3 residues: CASSLTGTVLAYGYTF. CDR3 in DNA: TGTGCCAGCAGTTTGACCGGGACAGTCCTCGCCTATGGCTACACCTTC.

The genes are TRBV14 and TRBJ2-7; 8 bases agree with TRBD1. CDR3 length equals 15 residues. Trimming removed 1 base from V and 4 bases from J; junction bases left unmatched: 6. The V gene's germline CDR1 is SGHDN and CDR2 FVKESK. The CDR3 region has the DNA TGTGCCAGCAGCCAAGGGACAGGGAGAAATTACGAGCAGTACTTC. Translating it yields CASSQGTGRNYEQYF.

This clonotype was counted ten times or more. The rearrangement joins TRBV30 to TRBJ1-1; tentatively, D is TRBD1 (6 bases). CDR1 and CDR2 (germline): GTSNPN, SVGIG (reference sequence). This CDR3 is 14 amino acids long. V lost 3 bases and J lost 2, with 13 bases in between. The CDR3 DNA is TGTGCCTGGAGGCCCCCCGGGGGCAACACTGAAGCTTTCTTT. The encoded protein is CAWRPPGGNTEAFF.

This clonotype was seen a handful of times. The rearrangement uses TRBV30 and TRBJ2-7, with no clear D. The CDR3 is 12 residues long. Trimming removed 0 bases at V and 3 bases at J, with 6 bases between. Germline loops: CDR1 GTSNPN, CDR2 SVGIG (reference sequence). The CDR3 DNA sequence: TGTGCCTGGAGTGTTGGGGTCTACGAGCAGTACTTC. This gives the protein CAWSVGVYEQYF.

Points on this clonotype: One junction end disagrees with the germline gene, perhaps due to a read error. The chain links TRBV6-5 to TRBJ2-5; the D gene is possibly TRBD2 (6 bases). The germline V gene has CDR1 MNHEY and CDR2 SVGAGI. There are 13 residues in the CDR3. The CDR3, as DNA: TGTGCCAGCTCGCGGGACCTGAAAGATACCCAGTACTTC. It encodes CASSRDLKDTQYF.

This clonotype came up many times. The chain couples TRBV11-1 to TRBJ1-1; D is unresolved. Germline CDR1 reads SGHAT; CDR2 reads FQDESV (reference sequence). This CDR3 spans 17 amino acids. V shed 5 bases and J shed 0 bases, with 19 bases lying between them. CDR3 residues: CASSDPRGDRMNTEAFF. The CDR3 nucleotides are TGTGCCAGCAGCGACCCCCGAGGAGACCGCATGAACACTGAAGCTTTCTTT.

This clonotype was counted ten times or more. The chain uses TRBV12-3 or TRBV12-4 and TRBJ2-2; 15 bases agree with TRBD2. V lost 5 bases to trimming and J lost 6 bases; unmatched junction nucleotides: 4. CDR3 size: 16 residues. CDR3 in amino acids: CASSAGLAGGSGELFF. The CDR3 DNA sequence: TGTGCCAGCAGTGCGGGACTAGCGGGGGGATCCGGGGAGCTGTTTTTT.

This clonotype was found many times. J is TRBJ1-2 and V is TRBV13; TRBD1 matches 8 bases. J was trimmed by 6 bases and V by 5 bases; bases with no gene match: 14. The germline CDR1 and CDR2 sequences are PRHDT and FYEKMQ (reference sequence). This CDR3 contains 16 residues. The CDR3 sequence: CASSKDREPWEDGYTF. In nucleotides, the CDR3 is TGTGCCAGCAGCAAGGACAGGGAGCCCTGGGAGGATGGCTACACCTTC.

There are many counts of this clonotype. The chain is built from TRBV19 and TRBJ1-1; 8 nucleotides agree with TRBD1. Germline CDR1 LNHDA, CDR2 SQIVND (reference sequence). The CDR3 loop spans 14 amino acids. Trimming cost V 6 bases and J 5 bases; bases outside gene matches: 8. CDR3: CASRLTGGVTEAFF. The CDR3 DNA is TGTGCCAGTAGGTTAACAGGGGGAGTAACTGAAGCTTTCTTT.

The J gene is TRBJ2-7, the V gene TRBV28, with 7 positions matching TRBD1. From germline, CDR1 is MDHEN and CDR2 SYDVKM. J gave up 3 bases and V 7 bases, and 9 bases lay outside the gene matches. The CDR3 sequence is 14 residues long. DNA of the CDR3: TGTGCCAGCAATAAACCGGGACAGTTCTACGAGCAGTACTTC. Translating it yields CASNKPGQFYEQYF.

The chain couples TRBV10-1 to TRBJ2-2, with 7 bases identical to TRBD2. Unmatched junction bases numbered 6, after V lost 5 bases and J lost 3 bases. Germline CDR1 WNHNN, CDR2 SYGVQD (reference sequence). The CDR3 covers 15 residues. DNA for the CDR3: TGCGCCAGCAGTCGTGGCGGGAGTCACACCGGGGAGCTGTTTTTT. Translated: CASSRGGSHTGELFF.

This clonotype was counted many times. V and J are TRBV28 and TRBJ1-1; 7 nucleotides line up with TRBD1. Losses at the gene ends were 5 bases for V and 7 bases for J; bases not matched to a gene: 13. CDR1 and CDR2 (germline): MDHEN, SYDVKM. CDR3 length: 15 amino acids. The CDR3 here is CASSPETGATGEAFF. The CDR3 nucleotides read TGTGCCAGCAGTCCCGAAACAGGGGCCACGGGTGAAGCTTTCTTT.

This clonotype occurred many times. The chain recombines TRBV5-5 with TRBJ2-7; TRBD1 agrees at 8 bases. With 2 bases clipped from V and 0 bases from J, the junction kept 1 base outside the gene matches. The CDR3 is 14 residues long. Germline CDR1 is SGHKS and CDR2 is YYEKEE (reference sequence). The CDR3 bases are TGTGCCAGCAGCTTTGACAGGGGCTCCTACGAGCAGTACTTC. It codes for CASSFDRGSYEQYF.

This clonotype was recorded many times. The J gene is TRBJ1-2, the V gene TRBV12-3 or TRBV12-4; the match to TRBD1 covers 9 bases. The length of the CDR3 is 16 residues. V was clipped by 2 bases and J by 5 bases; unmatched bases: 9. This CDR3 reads CASSLMTGTGIYGYTF. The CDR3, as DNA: TGTGCCAGCAGTTTAATGACGGGGACAGGGATTTATGGCTACACCTTC.

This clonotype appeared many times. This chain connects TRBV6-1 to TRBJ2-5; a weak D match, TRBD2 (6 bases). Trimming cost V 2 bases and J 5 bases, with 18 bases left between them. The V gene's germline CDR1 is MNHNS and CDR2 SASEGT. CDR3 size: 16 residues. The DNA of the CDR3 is TGTGCCAGCAGTGAAAAGGGTGTCCGGAGGGCGGAGACCCAGTACTTC. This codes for CASSEKGVRRAETQYF.

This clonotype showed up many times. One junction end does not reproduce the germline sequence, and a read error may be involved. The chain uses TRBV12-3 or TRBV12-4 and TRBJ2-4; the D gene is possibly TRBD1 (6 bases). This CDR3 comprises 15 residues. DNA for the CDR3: TGTGCCAGCAGTCAAGACAGGCTAGCCAAAAACATTAAGTACTTC. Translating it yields CASSQDRLAKNIKYF.